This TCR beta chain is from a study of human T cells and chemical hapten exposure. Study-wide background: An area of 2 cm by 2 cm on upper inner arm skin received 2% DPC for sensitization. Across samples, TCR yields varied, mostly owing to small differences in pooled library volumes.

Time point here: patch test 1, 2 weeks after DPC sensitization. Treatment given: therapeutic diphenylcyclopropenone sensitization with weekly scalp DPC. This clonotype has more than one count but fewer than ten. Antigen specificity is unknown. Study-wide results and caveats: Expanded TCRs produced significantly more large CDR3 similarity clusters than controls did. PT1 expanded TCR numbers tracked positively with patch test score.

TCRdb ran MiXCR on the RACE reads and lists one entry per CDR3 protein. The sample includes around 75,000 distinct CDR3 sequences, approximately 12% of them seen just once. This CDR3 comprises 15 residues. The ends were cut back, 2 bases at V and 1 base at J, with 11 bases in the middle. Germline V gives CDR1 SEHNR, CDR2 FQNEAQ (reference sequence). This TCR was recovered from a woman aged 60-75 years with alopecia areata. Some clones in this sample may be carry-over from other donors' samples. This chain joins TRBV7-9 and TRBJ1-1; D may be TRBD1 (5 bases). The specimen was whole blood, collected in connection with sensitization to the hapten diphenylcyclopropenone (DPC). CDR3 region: CASSLSYQGNTEAFF. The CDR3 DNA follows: TGTGCCAGCAGCTTATCCTACCAGGGGAACACTGAAGCTTTCTTT.